Listed below are T cell receptor beta chains from one sample, sequenced in a study of shared clonotypes between healthy human individuals. Only in-frame clones appear in the TCRdb table, and some are missing; sequencing was by immunoSEQ multiplex PCR. The sample comprises about 490,000 clones, around 79% of which are singletons, and approximately 12% rests with the top ten. Sequencing input: PBMCs. The receptors derive from a woman aged 40 to 55 in good health. Some clones in this sample may be carry-over from other donors' samples. Both conserved end residues are part of each CDR3. D genes are given only for firm matches. The size field is filled for only some rows; it gives once, few, many or a size class.

>TRBJ2-5|TRBV10-3|.|TRBD1
TGTGCTATCAGTGTCCCGGGACAGGGGCTTCCCCAGTACTTC
CAISVPGQGLPQYF
>TRBJ2-3|TRBV29-1|.|TRBD2
TGCAGCGTTGATCCCTCGGGACTAGCGGGAGAGGAGGATACGCAGTATTTT
CSVDPSGLAGEEDTQYF
>TRBJ2-5|TRBV28|.|TRBD2
TGTGCCAGCAGTTCACCGGGACTAGCGGACGAGACCCAGTACTTC
CASSSPGLADETQYF
>TRBJ2-7|TRBV9|.|TRBD2
TGTGCCAGCAGCGCACCCGGGGGACTAGCGGGAGGATACCGACGCTACGAGCAGTACTTC
CASSAPGGLAGGYRRYEQYF
>TRBJ1-5|TRBV11-2|.|.
TGTGCCAGCAGCTTAGATGTGGGGGTAGAGCAGCCCCAGCATTTT
CASSLDVGVEQPQHF
>TRBJ2-7|TRBV28|.|.
TGTGCCAGCAGCCCCCCCAGTGCCGGGTTTCGCTTCGAGCAGTACTTC
CASSPPSAGFRFEQYF
>TRBJ2-3|TRBV5-1|once|TRBD1
TGCGCCAGCAGCCCACAGGGGGCTCGGGCAGATACGCAGTATTTT
CASSPQGARADTQYF
>TRBJ2-7|TRBV6-6|.|TRBD1
TGTGCCAGCAGCCCAACAGGGGACGGCCGAAAGCAGTACTTC
CASSPTGDGRKQYF
>TRBJ2-1|TRBV2|few|.
TGTGCCAGCACCCGACTGGAGAATGAGCAGTTCTTC
CASTRLENEQFF
>TRBJ2-1|TRBV4-2|.|.
TGTGCCAGCAGCCAAGTTCGCGCTGCTGAGCAGTTCTTC
CASSQVRAAEQFF
>TRBJ2-5|TRBV18|.|.
TGTGCCAGCTCAAAGGGGACCCAAGAGACCCAGTACTTC
CASSKGTQETQYF
>TRBJ2-2|TRBV30|.|.
TGTGCCTGGAGTGTACTGCTAGCAGCCGAAGCCGGGGAGCTGTTTTTT
CAWSVLLAAEAGELFF
>TRBJ2-6|TRBV28|.|TRBD1
TGTGCCAGCAGACCCCGACAGGGAACGACTCTGGGGGCCAACGTCCTGACTTTC
CASRPRQGTTLGANVLTF
>TRBJ2-3|TRBV9|.|.
TGTGCCAGCAGCGTCCTGGACGGGGGCGGTTATACGCAGTATTTT
CASSVLDGGGYTQYF
>TRBJ2-2|TRBV5-4|.|TRBD2
TGTGCCAGCAGCCCGCGGGGTGGCGGGAGGGAAAACACCGGGGAGCTGTTTTTT
CASSPRGGGRENTGELFF
>TRBJ2-2|TRBV5-1|once|TRBD1
TGCGCCAGCAGGCAGACAGGGGTAGCGAACACCGGGGAGCTGTTTTTT
CASRQTGVANTGELFF
>TRBJ2-2|TRBV10-3|once|.
TGTGCCATCAGTCTAGGGCAGGGGAGAAACACCGGGGAGCTGTTTTTT
CAISLGQGRNTGELFF
>TRBJ2-5|TRBV10-3|.|.
TGTGCCATCAGTGATGAGTACCAAGAGACCCAGTACTTC
CAISDEYQETQYF
>TRBJ2-7|TRBV15|.|.
TGTGCCACCAGCAGAGATCCGATATACGAGCAGTACTTC
CATSRDPIYEQYF
>TRBJ1-3|TRBV21-1|.|.
TGTGCCAGCAGCAAAGGAGATTGGCGGGACAGGGAGCACCTAAACACCATATATTTT
CASSKGDWRDREHLNTIYF
>TRBJ2-1|TRBV7-9|.|TRBD2
TGTGCCAGCAGTATAGGAGCGGGACTCGACAATGAGCAGTTCTTC
CASSIGAGLDNEQFF
>TRBJ2-7|TRBV6-5|.|TRBD2
TGTGCCAGCAGTCGACTAGCGGGGATTGCTTACGAGCAGTACTTC
CASSRLAGIAYEQYF
>TRBJ2-7|TRBV30|.|.
TGTGCCTGGAGCAAAGGGGTTAGGTCCGAGCAGTACTTC
CAWSKGVRSEQYF
>TRBJ1-1|TRBV4-1|once|TRBD1
TGCGCCAGCAGCCACCCGGACAGGGACAACACTGAAGCTTTCTTT
CASSHPDRDNTEAFF
>TRBJ2-1|TRBV15|.|TRBD2
TGTGCCACCAGCAGAGTATTCCTAGCGGACAATGAGCAGTTCTTC
CATSRVFLADNEQFF
>TRBJ2-1|TRBV7-8|.|.
TGTGCCAGCAGCTTAGGGATACCGACGATATCATCCTCGAGCTCCTACAATGAGCAGTTCTTC
CASSLGIPTISSSSSYNEQFF
>TRBJ2-7|TRBV27|few|.
TGTGCCAGCAGTTCCAAGGGGGGCGAGCAGTACTTC
CASSSKGGEQYF
>TRBJ2-3|TRBV7-8|.|.
TGTGCCAGCAGCTTAGCTCACCGGAGCACAGATACGCAGTATTTT
CASSLAHRSTDTQYF
>TRBJ1-5|TRBV19|.|.
TGTGCCAGTAGTCATGGGAGGCTGAGCAATCAGCCCCAGCATTTT
CASSHGRLSNQPQHF
>TRBJ2-1|TRBV29-1|.|.
TGCAGCGCGGGCCCAGGGTACGATGAGCAGTTCTTC
CSAGPGYDEQFF
>TRBJ1-4|TRBV18|.|.
TGTGCCAGCTCACCCTCGGGGATAGAAAAACTGTTTTTT
CASSPSGIEKLFF
>TRBJ2-7|TRBV6-5|.|.
TGTGCCAGCAGCAATACAGGGTCTAGGGGCTACGAGCAGTACTTC
CASSNTGSRGYEQYF
>TRBJ2-2|TRBV30|.|.
TGTGCCTGGAGTGTATCCTCAGCCGGGGAGCTGTTTTTT
CAWSVSSAGELFF
>TRBJ1-5|TRBV6-6|.|.
TGTGCCAGCAGTTTCTCAGGGGAAAATCAGCCCCAGCATTTT
CASSFSGENQPQHF
>TRBJ1-1|TRBV7-2|.|.
TGTGCCAGCAGATACCAGGAAGCAGCTTTCTTT
CASRYQEAAFF
>TRBJ1-1|TRBV18|.|TRBD1
TGTGCCAGCTCACCCGCCGGGACAGCTAACACTGAAGCTTTCTTT
CASSPAGTANTEAFF
>TRBJ2-7|TRBV11-2|once|TRBD2
TGTGCCAGCAGCTTAGAAGCACCGGGACTAGCATACGAGCAGTACTTC
CASSLEAPGLAYEQYF
>TRBJ2-7|TRBV7-6|.|.
TGTGCCAGCCGCCAAACCGGGAAGAACTACGAGCAGTACTTC
CASRQTGKNYEQYF
>TRBJ2-1|TRBV30|.|TRBD2
TGTGCCTGGCGACTAGCGGGAGCTTACAATGAGCAGTTCTTC
CAWRLAGAYNEQFF
>TRBJ2-3|TRBV7-9|.|TRBD2
TGTGCCAGCAGCTTAACCCCGGGACTAGCGGGCGGAGGAAGAGATACGCAGTATTTT
CASSLTPGLAGGGRDTQYF
>TRBJ2-7|TRBV4-2|.|TRBD1
TGTGCCAGCAGCCCCGAGGTAGGGGGCGGCGAGCAGTACTTC
CASSPEVGGGEQYF
>TRBJ1-3|TRBV27|.|TRBD1
TGTGCCAGCAGGCGGACAGGATGGGGCCCTGGAAACACCATATATTTT
CASRRTGWGPGNTIYF
>TRBJ2-2|TRBV28|.|TRBD1
TGTGCCAGCAGTTTGACAGGGATGGCGGGCACCGGGGAGCTGTTTTTT
CASSLTGMAGTGELFF
>TRBJ1-2|TRBV2|.|.
TGTGCCAGCAGTGAAATGGAAGGGAATGGCTACACCTTC
CASSEMEGNGYTF
>TRBJ2-1|TRBV19|.|.
TGTGCCAGTAGTATAGACGGAGGTCTCAATGAGCAGTTCTTC
CASSIDGGLNEQFF
>TRBJ2-2|TRBV30|.|.
TGTGCCTGGGACGACCTCGGGCATCTCACCGGGGAGCTGTTTTTT
CAWDDLGHLTGELFF
>TRBJ2-5|TRBV29-1|once|.
TGCAGCCACACGGCTGTAGAGACCCAGTACTTC
CSHTAVETQYF
>TRBJ2-6|TRBV7-3|.|.
TGTGCCAGCAGCCTTGGGCCCACTGGGGCCAACGTCCTGACTTTC
CASSLGPTGANVLTF
>TRBJ1-2|TRBV18|.|TRBD1
TGTGCCAGCTCAACCCAGGACAGGGTACATGGCTACACCTTC
CASSTQDRVHGYTF
>TRBJ2-2|TRBV30|few|.
TGTGCCTGGAGTGTACGGGACCCCGAGGGAAGACTGTTTTTT
CAWSVRDPEGRLFF
>TRBJ1-1|TRBV6-5|.|TRBD1
TGTGCCAGCAGTTACTACCCGGACAGGGACACTGAAGCTTTCTTT
CASSYYPDRDTEAFF
>TRBJ1-2|TRBV5-1|.|.
TGCGCCAGCAGCTTGGGAACAGGGTCCGCCTATGGCTACACCTTC
CASSLGTGSAYGYTF
>TRBJ2-1|TRBV9|.|TRBD1
TGTGCCAGCAGTGGGACAGGGGGCAGCTCCTACAATGAGCAGTTCTTC
CASSGTGGSSYNEQFF
>TRBJ2-7|TRBV2|.|.
TGTGCCAGCAGTGACGCAGGGGTTTACGAGCAGTACTTC
CASSDAGVYEQYF
>TRBJ2-3|TRBV19|once|.
TGTGCCAGTAGTAACCAGGGATTTAGCACAGATACGCAGTATTTT
CASSNQGFSTDTQYF
>TRBJ1-5|TRBV19|.|.
TGTGCCAGCTCCAGGACTGGACAGCCCCAGCATTTT
CASSRTGQPQHF
>TRBJ1-1|TRBV18|.|TRBD1
TGTGCCAGCTCACCAATGAGACAGGGGGAAGGTGAAGCTTTCTTT
CASSPMRQGEGEAFF